This T cell receptor beta chain derives from a study of cytomegalovirus exposure and HLA in healthy donors. Of note for this clone: At one end, the junction sequence differs from germline, possibly due to a read error.

The PCR employed 60 Vbeta primers together with 13 Jbeta primers. Here immunoSEQ multiplex PCR was the method, and the copy in TCRdb shows in-frame clones only, minus some. This table has 99,000 or so clones, approximately 80% appearing once. This CDR3 has 11 amino acids. The germline V gene has CDR1 SGHDN and CDR2 FVKESK. The specimen sequenced was PBMCs. The gene calls are TRBV14 and TRBJ1-1, with D tentatively TRBD1 (6 bases). This TCR came from a male donor in good health and CMV-seronegative. The CDR3 region is CASSHRDKAEF. The CDR3 coding sequence is TGTGCCAGCAGCCACCGGGACAAGGCCGAATTT.